The present TCR beta chain was sequenced within a study of T cell responses to AZD1222 COVID-19 vaccine. V dropped 3 bases and J dropped 0 bases, with 11 bases sitting between them. CDR1 KGHSH and CDR2 LQKENI come from the germline V gene. The CDR3 runs to 16 residues. This clone was seen a single time. The assay was immunoSEQ multiplex PCR, and TCRdb's table has in-frame clones only and misses some. The sample gives approximately 110,000 clones, 85% to 90% of which show up once; about 7.8% is in the top ten. The chain recombines TRBV18 with TRBJ1-4; maybe TRBD1 (6 bases). This specimen was peripheral blood, taken on day 0 of AZD1222 vaccination. This sequence was found in an adult in good health. The CDR3 DNA sequence: TGTGCCAGCTCACCTAACGAGGGGGCAACTAATGAAAAACTGTTTTTT. It is translated as CASSPNEGATNEKLFF.